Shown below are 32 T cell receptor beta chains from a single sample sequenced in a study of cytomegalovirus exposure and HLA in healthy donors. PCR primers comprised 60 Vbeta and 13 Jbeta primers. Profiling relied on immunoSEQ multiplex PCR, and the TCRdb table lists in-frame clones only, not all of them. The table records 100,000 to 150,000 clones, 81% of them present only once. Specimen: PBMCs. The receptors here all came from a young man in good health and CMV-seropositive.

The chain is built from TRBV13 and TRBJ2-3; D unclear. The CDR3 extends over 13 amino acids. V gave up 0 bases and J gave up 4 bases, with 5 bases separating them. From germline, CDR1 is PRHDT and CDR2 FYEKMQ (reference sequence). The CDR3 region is CASSLGFPDTQYF. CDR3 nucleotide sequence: TGTGCCAGCAGCTTAGGCTTCCCAGATACGCAGTATTTT.

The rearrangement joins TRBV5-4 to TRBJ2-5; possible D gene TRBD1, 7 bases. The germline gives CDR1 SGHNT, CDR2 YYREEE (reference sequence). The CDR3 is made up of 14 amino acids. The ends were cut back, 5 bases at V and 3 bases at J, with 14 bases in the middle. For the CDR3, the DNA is TGTGCCAGCAGGCAGACAGGGACTGAAGAGACCCAGTACTTC. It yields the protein CASRQTGTEETQYF.

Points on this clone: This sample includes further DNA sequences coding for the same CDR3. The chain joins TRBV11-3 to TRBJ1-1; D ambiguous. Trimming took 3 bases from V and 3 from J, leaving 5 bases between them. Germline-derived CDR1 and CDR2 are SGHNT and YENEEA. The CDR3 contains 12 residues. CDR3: CASSFRDTEAFF. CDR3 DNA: TGTGCCAGCAGCTTCCGGGACACTGAAGCTTTCTTT. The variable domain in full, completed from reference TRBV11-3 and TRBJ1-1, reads EAGVVQSPRYKIIEKKQPVAFWCNPISGHNTLYWYLQNLGQGPELLIRYENEEAVDDSQLPKDRFSAERLKGVDSTLKIQPAELGDSAVYLCASSFRDTEAFFGQGTRLTVV.

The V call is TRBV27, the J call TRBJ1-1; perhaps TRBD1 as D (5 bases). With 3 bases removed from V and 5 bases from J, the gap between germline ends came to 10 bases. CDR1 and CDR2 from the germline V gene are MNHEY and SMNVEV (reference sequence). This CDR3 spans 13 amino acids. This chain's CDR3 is CASSLPGITEAFF. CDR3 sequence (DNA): TGTGCCAGCAGTTTGCCAGGGATTACTGAAGCTTTCTTT.

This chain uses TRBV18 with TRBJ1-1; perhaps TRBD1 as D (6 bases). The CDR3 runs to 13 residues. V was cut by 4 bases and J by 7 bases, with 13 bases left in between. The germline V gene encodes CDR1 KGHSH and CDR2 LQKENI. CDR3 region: CASSRGRDFEAFF. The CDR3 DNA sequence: TGTGCCAGCTCACGGGGGCGAGATTTTGAAGCTTTCTTT.

CDR3: CASSQSDTGELFF. CDR3 DNA: TGCGCCAGCAGCCAATCAGACACCGGGGAGCTGTTTTTT. The chain has TRBV4-3 and TRBJ2-2; D remains ambiguous. The CDR3 has 13 amino acids. Trimming left V 2 bases short and J 3 bases short, with 4 bases between. Germline assignment: CDR1 LGHNA and CDR2 YSLEER.

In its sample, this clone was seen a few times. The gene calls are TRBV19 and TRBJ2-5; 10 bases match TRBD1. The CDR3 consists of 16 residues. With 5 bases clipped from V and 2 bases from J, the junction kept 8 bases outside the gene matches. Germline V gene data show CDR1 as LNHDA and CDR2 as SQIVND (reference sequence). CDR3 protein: CASSSRTGGYQETQYF. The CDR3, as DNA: TGTGCCAGTAGTTCCCGGACAGGGGGTTATCAAGAGACCCAGTACTTC. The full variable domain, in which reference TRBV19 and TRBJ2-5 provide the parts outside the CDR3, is DGGITQSPKYLFRKEGQNVTLSCEQNLNHDAMYWYRQDPGQGLRLIYYSQIVNDFQKGDIAEGYSVSREKKESFPLTVTSAQKNPTAFYLCASSSRTGGYQETQYFGPGTRLLVL.

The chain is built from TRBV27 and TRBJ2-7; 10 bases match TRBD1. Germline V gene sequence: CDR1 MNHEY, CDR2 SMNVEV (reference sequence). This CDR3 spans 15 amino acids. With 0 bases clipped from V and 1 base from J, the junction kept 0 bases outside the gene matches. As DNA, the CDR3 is TGTGCCAGCAGTTTATCGGGACAGGGGTCCTACGAGCAGTACTTC. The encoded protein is CASSLSGQGSYEQYF.

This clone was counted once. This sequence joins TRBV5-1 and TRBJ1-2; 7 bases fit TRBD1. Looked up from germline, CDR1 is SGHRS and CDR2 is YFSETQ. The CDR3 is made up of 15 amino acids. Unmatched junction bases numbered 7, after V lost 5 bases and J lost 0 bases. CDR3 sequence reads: CASRLNTGANYGYTF. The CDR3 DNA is TGCGCCAGCAGACTAAACACAGGGGCTAACTATGGCTACACCTTC.

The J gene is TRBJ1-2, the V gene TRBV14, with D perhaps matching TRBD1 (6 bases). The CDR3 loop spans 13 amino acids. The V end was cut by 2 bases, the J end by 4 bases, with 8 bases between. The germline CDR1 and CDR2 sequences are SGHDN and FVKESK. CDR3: CASSQQGSYGYTF. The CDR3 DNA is TGTGCCAGCAGCCAACAGGGGAGCTATGGCTACACCTTC.

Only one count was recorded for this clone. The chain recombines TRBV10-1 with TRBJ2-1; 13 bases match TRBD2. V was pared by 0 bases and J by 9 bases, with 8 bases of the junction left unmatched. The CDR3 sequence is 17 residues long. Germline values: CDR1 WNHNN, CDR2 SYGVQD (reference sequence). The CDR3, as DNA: TGCGCCAGCAGTGAGTCTGTTGGACTAGCGGGAGCGACTGAGCAGTTCTTC. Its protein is CASSESVGLAGATEQFF.

The DNA for the CDR3 is TGTGCCAGCAGTCCAGGGGGTGCCTATGGCTACACCTTC. Translation gives CASSPGGAYGYTF. The chain carries TRBV6-5 and TRBJ1-2, with 7 bases that match TRBD1. V lost 5 bases to trimming and J lost 4 bases; unmatched junction nucleotides: 4. Germline V lookup: CDR1 MNHEY, CDR2 SVGAGI. This CDR3 region has 13 residues.

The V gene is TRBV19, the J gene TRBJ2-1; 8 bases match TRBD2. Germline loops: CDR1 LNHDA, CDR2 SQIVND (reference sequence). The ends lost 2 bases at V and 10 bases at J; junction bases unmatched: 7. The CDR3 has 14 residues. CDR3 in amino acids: CASSISAGALEQFF. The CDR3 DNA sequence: TGTGCCAGTAGTATATCAGCGGGAGCACTGGAGCAGTTCTTC.

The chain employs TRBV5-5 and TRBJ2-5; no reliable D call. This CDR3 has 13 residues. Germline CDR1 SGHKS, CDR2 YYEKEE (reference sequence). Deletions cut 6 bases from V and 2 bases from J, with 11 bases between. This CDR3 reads CASILVGQETQYF. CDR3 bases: TGTGCCAGCATCCTAGTTGGGCAAGAGACCCAGTACTTC.

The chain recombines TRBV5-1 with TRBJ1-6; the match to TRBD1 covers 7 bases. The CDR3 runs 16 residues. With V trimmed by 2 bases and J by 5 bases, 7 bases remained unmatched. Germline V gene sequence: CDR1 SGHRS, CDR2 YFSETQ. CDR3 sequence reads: CASSLNRGPNNSPLHF. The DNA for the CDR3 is TGCGCCAGCAGCTTAAACAGGGGTCCGAATAATTCACCCCTCCACTTT.

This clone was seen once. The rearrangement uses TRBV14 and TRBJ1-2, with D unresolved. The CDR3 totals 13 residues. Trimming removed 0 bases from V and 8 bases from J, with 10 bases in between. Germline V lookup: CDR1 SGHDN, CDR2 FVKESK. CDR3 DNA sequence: TGTGCCAGCAGCCAAGACGACACGGGAGGCTACACCTTC. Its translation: CASSQDDTGGYTF.

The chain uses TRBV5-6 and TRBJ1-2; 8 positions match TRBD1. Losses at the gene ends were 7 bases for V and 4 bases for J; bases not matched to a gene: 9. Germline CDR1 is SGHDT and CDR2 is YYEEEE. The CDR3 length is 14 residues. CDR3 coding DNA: TGTGCCAGCGGAAACAGGGGGATCGGCTATGGCTACACCTTC. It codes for CASGNRGIGYGYTF.

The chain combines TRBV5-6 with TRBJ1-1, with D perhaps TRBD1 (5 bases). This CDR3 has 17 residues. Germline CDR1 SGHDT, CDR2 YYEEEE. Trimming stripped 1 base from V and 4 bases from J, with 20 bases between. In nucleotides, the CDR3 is TGTGCCAGCAGCTTGATCACCCAGGGTAGCGGAAGCACTGAAGCTTTCTTT. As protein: CASSLITQGSGSTEAFF.

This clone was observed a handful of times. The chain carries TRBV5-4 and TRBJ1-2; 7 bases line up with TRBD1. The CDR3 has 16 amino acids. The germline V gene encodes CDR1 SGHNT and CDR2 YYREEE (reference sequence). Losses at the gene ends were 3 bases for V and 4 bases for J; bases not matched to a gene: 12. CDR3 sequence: CASSSSTGTVGYGYTF. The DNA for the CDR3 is TGTGCCAGCAGCTCATCGACCGGGACAGTCGGCTATGGCTACACCTTC.

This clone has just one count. CDR3 sequence reads: CASSEGQGAVYEQYF. The CDR3 coding sequence is TGCGCCAGCAGTGAAGGACAGGGGGCAGTTTACGAGCAGTACTTC. V is TRBV10-1 and J is TRBJ2-7; the match to TRBD1 covers 11 bases. CDR3 size: 15 residues. V gave up 3 bases and J gave up 4 bases; unmatched junction bases: 5. Germline assignment: CDR1 WNHNN and CDR2 SYGVQD (reference sequence).

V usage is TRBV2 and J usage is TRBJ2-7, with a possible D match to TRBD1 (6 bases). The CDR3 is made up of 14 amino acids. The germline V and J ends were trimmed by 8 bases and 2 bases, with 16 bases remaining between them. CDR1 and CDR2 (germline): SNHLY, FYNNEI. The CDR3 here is CASGTGSETYEQYF. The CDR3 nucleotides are TGTGCCAGCGGTACAGGGTCAGAAACCTACGAGCAGTACTTC.

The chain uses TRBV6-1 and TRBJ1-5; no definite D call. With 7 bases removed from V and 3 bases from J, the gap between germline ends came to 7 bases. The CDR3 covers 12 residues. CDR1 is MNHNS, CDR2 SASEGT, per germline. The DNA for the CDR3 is TGTGCCAGCAATTGGCTCAATCAGCCCCAGCATTTT. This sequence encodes CASNWLNQPQHF.

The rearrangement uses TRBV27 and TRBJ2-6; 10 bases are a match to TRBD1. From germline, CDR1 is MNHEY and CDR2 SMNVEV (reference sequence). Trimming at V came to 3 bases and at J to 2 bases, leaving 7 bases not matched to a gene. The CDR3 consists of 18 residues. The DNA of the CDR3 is TGTGCCAGCAGTTTTAAGGGACAGGGGTATGCTGGGGCCAACGTCCTGACTTTC. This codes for CASSFKGQGYAGANVLTF.

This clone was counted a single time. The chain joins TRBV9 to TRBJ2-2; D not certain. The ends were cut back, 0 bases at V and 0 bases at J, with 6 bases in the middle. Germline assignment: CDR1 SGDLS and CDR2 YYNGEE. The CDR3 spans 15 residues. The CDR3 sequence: CASSVGSANTGELFF. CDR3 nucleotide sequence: TGTGCCAGCAGCGTAGGGAGCGCGAACACCGGGGAGCTGTTTTTT. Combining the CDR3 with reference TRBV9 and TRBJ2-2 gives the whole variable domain DSGVTQTPKHLITATGQRVTLRCSPRSGDLSVYWYQQSLDQGLQFLIQYYNGEERAKGNILERFSAQQFPDLHSELNLSSLELGDSALYFCASSVGSANTGELFFGEGSRLTVL.

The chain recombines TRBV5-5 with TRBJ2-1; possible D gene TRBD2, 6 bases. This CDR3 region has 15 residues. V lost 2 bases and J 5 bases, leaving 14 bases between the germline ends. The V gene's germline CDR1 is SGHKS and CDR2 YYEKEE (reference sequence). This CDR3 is CASSLGLLQDNEQFF. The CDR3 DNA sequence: TGTGCCAGCAGCTTAGGACTACTTCAAGACAATGAGCAGTTCTTC.

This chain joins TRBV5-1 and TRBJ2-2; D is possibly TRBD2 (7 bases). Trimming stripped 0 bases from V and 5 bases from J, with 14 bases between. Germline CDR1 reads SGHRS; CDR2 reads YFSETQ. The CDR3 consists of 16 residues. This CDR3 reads CASSLASGGGTGELFF. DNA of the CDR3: TGCGCCAGCAGCTTGGCCTCGGGGGGCGGAACCGGGGAGCTGTTTTTT.

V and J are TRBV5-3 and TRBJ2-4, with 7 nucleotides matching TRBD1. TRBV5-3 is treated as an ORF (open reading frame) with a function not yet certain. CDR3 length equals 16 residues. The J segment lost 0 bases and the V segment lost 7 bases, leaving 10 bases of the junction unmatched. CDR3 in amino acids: CARGDRDRQAKNIQYF. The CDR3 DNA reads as TGTGCCAGAGGCGACCGGGACAGACAAGCCAAAAACATTCAGTACTTC.

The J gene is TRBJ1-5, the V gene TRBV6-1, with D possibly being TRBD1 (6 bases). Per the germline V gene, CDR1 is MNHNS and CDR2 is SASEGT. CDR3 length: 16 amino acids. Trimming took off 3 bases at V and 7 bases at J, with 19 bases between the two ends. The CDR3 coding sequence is TGTGCCAGCAGTGATAGTGCAGGGGCGGGGGCGCAGCCCCAGCATTTT. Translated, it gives CASSDSAGAGAQPQHF.

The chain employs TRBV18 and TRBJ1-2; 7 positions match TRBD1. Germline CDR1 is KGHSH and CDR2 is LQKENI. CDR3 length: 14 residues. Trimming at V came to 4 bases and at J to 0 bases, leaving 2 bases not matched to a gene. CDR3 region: CASSRDRANYGYTF. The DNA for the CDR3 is TGTGCCAGCTCACGTGACAGGGCTAACTATGGCTACACCTTC.

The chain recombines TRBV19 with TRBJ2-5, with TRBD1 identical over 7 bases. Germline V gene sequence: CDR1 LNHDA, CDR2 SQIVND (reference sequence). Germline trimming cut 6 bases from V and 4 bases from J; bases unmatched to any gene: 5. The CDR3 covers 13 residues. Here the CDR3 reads CASRQTGVETQYF. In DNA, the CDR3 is TGTGCCAGTAGGCAAACAGGGGTAGAGACCCAGTACTTC.

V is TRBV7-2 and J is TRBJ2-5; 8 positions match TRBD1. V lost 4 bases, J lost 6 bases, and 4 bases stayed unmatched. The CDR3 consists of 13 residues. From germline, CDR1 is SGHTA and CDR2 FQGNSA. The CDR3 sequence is CASSSGTGKTQYF. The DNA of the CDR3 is TGTGCCAGCAGCTCCGGGACAGGAAAGACCCAGTACTTC.

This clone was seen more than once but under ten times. Written as DNA, the CDR3 is TGTGCCAGCAGCTTAGCGCTACAGGCCTCCTACGAGCAGTACTTC. Its protein is CASSLALQASYEQYF. The chain carries TRBV7-2 and TRBJ2-7; D is perhaps TRBD1 (5 bases). CDR3 size: 15 residues. With 0 bases removed from V and 0 bases from J, the gap between germline ends came to 9 bases. Germline V CDR1 and CDR2: SGHTA, FQGNSA.